The sample holds many counts of the clone carrying this TCR beta chain. The antigen is not known. The CDR3 is 15 residues long. V shed 6 bases, J shed 4 bases, and the junction held 6 bases outside the gene matches. Germline assignment: CDR1 ENHRY and CDR2 SYGVKD. The data stem from a study of T cells in Graves' hyperthyroidism and ophthalmopathy. Template material for amplifying TCR beta CDR3 regions consisted of RNA transcripts. The primer set for the first-round RT-PCR of the TCR CDR3 was HTBI. TCRdb passed the multiplex PCR reads through MiXCR, listing each CDR3 protein once. The data show 600,000 or so distinct CDR3 sequences, with roughly 15% seen just once and around an eighth held by the top ten. Study-level findings and limits: Blood also contained most expanded thyroid clonotypes above 0.001. For ophthalmopathy, model prediction preceded onset by a median roughly 5.9 months.

Each person with ophthalmopathy scored at least 3 on the Clinical Activity Score, reached NOSPECS grade 4 or higher, and had been ill under 3 months. Exclusion of a patient resulted from uncontrolled infection, other autoimmune disease, pregnancy or lactation. The rearrangement links TRBV10-3 to TRBJ2-2; 9 positions agree with TRBD2. This TCR was sampled from a woman between 45 and 65 years old with Graves' ophthalmopathy. The sample comprised blood. The CDR3 DNA reads as TGTGCCATCAGCGTAGCGGGAGTGGGCACCGGGGAGCTGTTTTTT. This gives the protein CAISVAGVGTGELFF.